The 2 T cell receptor beta chains below were found in one sample sequenced in a study of blood T cell repertoires in COVID-19 (dated by TCRdb to 2020 to 2022). The library was generated by the immunoSEQ multiplex PCR assay. In its TCRdb copy, this immuneACCESS table keeps in-frame sequences only and misses some clones. Where compared with another copy, unresolved V genes explain less than half of these, and the others have no known cause. The sample has about 180,000 clones on record, 65% to 90% of them singletons. The ten biggest clones cover 13% to 15% of the sample. What was sequenced was PBMCs or T cells enriched from blood (not recorded which). Receptors were obtained from a man aged 45-65 years who had recovered from COVID-19.

This chain connects TRBV3-1 (or the pseudogene TRBV3-2) to TRBJ1-2; 8 bases match TRBD1. V lost 5 bases and J lost 4; bases outside the gene matches: 6. From germline, CDR1 is LGHDT and CDR2 YNNKEL (reference sequence). The CDR3 has 14 residues. CDR3 residues: CASSTYRGSYGYTF. CDR3 in DNA: TGTGCCAGCAGCACCTACAGGGGGAGCTATGGCTACACCTTC.

The gene calls are TRBV7-8 and TRBJ2-7; D gene unclear. In germline, CDR1 is SGHVS, CDR2 FQNEAQ. This CDR3 contains 12 residues. V gave up 5 bases and J gave up 4 bases, with 9 bases separating them. The CDR3 nucleotides read TGTGCCAGCAGCAGCCTCGGTTACGAGCAGTACTTC. This gives the protein CASSSLGYEQYF. The variable domain in full, with the rest retrieved from reference TRBV7-8 and TRBJ2-7, is GAGVSQSPRYKVAKRGQDVALRCDPISGHVSLFWYQQALGQGPEFLTYFQNEAQLDKSGLPSDRFFAERPEGSVSTLKIQRTQQEDSAVYLCASSSLGYEQYFGPGTRLTVT.